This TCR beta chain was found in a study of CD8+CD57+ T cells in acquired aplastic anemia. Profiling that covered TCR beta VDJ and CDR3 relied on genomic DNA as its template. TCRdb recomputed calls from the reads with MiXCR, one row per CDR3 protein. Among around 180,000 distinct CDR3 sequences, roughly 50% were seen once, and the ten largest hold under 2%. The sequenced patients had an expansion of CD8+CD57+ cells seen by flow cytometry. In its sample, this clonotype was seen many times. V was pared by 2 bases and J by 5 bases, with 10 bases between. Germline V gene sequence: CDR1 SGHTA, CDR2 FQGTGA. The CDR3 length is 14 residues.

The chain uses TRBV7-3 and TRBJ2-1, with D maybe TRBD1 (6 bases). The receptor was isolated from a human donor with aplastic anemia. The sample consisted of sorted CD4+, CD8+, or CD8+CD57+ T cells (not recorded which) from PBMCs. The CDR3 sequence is CASSLLTGNNEQFF. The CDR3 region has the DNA TGTGCCAGCAGCTTACTGACAGGAAACAATGAGCAGTTCTTC.